This T cell receptor (beta chain) was found in a study of cytomegalovirus exposure and HLA in healthy donors. The trim removed 7 bases at V and 0 bases at J, leaving 7 bases unmatched. Per the germline V gene, CDR1 is SGHDT and CDR2 is YYEEEE. This CDR3 contains 16 residues. Overall study findings and caveats: For most TCR beta V segments, an earlier analysis put the productive rate at about 87% or about 30% of the time. There were 164 TCR beta chains listed as cytomegalovirus-associated.

With regard to this clone: Its antigen is unknown.

Both 60 Vbeta primers and 13 Jbeta primers went into the PCR. Methods used by the authors: Roughly 11 million shared chains were among the roughly 80 million unique TCR beta chains that a later analysis counted. Assay: immunoSEQ multiplex PCR; the TCRdb copy retains only in-frame clones and omits some. The V and J calls and clone size are taken from that table; D and trimming were inferred from the DNA. The sample includes 200,000 to 250,000 clones, 80% to 85% of them seen just once. This TCR derives from an older woman in good health and CMV-seropositive. The chain combines TRBV5-6 with TRBJ1-1, with 12 nucleotides matching TRBD1. The sequencing input was PBMCs. The DNA for the CDR3 is TGTGCCAGCGGAACCGGGACAGGGGGCTTGAACACTGAAGCTTTCTTT. Its protein product is CASGTGTGGLNTEAFF.